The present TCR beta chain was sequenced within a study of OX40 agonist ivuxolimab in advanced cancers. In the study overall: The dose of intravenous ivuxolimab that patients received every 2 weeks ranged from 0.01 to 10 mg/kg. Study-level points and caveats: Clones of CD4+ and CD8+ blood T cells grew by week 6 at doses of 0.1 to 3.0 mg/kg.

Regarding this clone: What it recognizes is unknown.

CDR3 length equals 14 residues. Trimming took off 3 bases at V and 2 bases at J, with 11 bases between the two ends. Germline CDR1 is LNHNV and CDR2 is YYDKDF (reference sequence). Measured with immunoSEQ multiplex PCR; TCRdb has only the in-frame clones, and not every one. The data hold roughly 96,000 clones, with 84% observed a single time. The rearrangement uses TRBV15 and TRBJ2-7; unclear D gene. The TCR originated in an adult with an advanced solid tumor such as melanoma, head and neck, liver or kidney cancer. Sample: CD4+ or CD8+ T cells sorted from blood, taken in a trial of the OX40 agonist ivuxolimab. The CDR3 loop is CATSRKTGAYEQYF. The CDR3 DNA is TGTGCCACCAGCAGGAAGACGGGTGCCTACGAGCAGTACTTC.